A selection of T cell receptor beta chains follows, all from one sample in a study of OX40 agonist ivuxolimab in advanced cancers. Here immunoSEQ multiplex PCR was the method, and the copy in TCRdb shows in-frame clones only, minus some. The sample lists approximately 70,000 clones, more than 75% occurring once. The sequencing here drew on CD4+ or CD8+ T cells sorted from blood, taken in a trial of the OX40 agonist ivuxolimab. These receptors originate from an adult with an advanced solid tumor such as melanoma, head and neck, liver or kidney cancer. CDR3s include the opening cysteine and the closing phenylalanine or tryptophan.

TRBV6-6	CASSSTGGNTEAFF
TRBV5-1	CASSPGSGKETQYF
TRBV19	CASSFRDVGELFF
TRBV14	CASSLPGMNTEAFF
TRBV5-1	CASSPGAKNIQYF
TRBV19	CASSSRTVSNQPQHF
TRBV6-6	CATGLIRNQPQHF
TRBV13	CASSVRGAGYNEQFF
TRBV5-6	CASSLDRALYNSPLHF
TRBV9	CASSVGRGPFSTDTQYF
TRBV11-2	CASSIGTGLEAFF
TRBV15	CATSRDSGLGRETQYF
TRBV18	CASSMQETQYF
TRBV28	CASSLVNRNTEAFF
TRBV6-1	CASTNQWGSPLHF
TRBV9	CASSVANTDTQYF
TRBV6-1	CASRDILIYGYTF
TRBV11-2	CASSLGLANEQYF
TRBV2	CASSPPQKAPNEQFF
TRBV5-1	CASSLGGRDDNTEAFF
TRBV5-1	CASSLEGQRGNEKLFF
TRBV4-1	CASSHNAGGLYEQYF
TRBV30	CAWSVAPTSGSRSEQFF
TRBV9	CASSGALNSYEQYF
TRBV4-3	CASSQEGREWEALHF
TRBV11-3	CASSLTSGNMQYF
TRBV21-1	CASPKGGVQTGELFF
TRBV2	CASRQTSGGQRTDTQYF
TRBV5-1	CASSGSSGRTDTQYF
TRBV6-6	CASSSPSTGIVYEQYF
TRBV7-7	CASSSGSTDTQYF
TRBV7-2	CASSLYVLAGVTYNEQFF
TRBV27	CASSSPGRASRYEQYF
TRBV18	CASSISQGPYEQYF
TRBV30	CAWSGGGSQPQHF
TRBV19	CASSTDSRRNTIYF
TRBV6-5	CASSYSGIIPSYEQYF
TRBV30	CAWGTRGYTF
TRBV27	CASSKRERDGYTF
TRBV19	CASSITGGSYNEQFF
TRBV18	CASSPSQGVGGEQYF
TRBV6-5	CASRYNRGYEQYF
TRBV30	CAWSVNSNQPQHF
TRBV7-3	CASSLRSGNSYEQYF
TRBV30	CAWSVPGGQQPQHF
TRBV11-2	CASSPPPGGIQETQYF
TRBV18	CASSGDPNRWYGYTF
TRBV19	CASSIGGVNYGYTF
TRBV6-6	CASSTLGRGRSYTF
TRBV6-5	CASSYMATSEAFF